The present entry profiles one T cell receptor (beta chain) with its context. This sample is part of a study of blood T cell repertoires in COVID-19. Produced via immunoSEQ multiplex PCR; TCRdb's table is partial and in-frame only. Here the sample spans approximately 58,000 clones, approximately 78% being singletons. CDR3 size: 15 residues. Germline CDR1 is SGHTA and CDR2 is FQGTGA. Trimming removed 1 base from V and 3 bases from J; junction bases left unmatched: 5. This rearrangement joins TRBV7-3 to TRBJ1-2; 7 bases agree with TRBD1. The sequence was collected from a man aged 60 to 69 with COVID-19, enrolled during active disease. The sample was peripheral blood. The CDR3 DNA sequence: TGTGCCAGCAGCTTAATCCCAGGGGGTTACTATGGCTACACCTTC. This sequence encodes CASSLIPGGYYGYTF.